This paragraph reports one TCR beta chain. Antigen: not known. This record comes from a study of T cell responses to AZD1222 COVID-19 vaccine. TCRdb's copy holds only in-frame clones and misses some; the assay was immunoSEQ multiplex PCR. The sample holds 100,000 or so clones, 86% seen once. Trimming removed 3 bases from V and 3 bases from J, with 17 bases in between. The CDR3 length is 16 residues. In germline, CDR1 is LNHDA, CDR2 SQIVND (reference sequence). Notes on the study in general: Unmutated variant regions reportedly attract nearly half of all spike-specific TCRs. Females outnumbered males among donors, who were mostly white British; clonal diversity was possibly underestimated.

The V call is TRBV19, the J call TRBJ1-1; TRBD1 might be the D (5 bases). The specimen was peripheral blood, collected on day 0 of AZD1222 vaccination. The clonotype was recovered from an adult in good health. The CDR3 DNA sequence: TGTGCCAGTAGTATCTCGACCCGGGGACGGTACACTGAAGCTTTCTTT. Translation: CASSISTRGRYTEAFF.